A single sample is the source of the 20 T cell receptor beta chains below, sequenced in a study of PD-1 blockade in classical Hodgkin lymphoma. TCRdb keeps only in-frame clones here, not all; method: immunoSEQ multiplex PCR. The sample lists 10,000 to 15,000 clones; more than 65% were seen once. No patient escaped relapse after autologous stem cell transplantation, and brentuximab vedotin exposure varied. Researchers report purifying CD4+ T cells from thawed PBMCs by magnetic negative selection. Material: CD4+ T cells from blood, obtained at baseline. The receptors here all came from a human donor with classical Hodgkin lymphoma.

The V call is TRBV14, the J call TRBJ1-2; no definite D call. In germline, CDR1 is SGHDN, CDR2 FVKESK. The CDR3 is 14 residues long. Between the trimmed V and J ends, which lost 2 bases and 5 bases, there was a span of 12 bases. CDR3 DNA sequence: TGTGCCAGCAGCCAAATCGACGGACGTTATGGCTACACCTTC. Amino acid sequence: CASSQIDGRYGYTF.

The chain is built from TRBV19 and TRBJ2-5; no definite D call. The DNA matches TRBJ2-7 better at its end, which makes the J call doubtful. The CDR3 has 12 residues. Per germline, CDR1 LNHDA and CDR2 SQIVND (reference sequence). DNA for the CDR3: TGTGCCAGTAGTATCCAGTGGGGCGAGCAGTACTTC. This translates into CASSIQWGEQYF.

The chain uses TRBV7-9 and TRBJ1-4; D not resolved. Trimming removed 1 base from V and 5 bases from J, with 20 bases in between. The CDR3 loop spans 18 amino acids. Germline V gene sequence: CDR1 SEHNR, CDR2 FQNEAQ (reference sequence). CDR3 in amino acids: CASSLDLRSWTENEKLFF. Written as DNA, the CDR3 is TGTGCCAGCAGCTTAGATTTAAGGAGCTGGACCGAGAATGAAAAACTGTTTTTT.

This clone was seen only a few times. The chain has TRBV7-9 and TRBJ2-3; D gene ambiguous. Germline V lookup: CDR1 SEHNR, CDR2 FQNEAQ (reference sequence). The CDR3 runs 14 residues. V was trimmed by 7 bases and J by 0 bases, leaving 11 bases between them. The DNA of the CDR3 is TGTGCCAGCACCTTCTTCCCTAGCACAGATACGCAGTATTTT. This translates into CASTFFPSTDTQYF.

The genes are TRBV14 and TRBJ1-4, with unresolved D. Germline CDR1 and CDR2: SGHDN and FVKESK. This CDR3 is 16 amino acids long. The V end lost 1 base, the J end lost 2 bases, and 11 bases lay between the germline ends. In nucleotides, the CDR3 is TGTGCCAGCAGCCAAGGACTGGCCCCGACTAATGAAAAACTGTTTTTT. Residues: CASSQGLAPTNEKLFF.

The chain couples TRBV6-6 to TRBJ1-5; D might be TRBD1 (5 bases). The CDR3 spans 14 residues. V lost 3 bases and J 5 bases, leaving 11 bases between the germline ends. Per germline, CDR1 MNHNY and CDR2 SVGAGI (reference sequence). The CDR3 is CASSYGGTDQPQHF. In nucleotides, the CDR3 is TGTGCCAGCAGTTATGGAGGGACGGATCAGCCCCAGCATTTT.

CDR3: CASSSTQNSYNEQFF. The CDR3 DNA reads TGCGCCAGCAGCTCGACCCAAAACTCCTACAATGAGCAGTTCTTC. V and J are TRBV5-1 and TRBJ2-1, with D uncertain. The CDR3 consists of 15 residues. V shed 3 bases and J shed 0 bases, with 10 bases lying between them. Germline V gene lookup returns CDR1 SGHRS and CDR2 YFSETQ.

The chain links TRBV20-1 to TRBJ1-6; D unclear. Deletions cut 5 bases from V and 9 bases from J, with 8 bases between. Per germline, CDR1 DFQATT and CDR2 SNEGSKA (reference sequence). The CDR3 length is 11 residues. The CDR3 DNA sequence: TGCAGTGCTCAAGGATCTTCACCCCTCCACTTT. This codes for CSAQGSSPLHF.

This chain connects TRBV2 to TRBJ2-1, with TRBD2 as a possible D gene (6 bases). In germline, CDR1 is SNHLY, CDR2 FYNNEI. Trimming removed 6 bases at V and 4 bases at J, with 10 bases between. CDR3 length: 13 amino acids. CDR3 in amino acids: CASSPGLYNEQFF. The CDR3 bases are TGTGCCAGCAGCCCGGGACTTTACAATGAGCAGTTCTTC.

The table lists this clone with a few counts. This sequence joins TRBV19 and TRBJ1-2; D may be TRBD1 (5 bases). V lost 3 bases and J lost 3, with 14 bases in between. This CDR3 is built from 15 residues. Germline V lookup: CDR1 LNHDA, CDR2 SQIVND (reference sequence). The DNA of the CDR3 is TGTGCCAGTAGTATCATTACGGGGGGAGACTATGGCTACACCTTC. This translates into CASSIITGGDYGYTF. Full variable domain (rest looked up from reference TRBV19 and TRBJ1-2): DGGITQSPKYLFRKEGQNVTLSCEQNLNHDAMYWYRQDPGQGLRLIYYSQIVNDFQKGDIAEGYSVSREKKESFPLTVTSAQKNPTAFYLCASSIITGGDYGYTFGSGTRLTVV.

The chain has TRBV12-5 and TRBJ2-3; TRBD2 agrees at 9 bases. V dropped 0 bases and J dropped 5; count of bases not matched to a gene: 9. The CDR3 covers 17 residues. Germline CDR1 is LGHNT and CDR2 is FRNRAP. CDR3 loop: CASGLVPGGGARDTQYF. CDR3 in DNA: TGTGCTAGTGGTTTGGTACCTGGCGGGGGGGCCAGAGATACGCAGTATTTT.

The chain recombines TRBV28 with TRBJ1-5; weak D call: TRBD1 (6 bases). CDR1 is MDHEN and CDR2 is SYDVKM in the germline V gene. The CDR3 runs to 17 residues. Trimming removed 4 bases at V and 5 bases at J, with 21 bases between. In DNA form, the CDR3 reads TGTGCCAGCAGTTCCGGGACACTAATCACAAAAGATCAGCCCCAGCATTTT. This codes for CASSSGTLITKDQPQHF.

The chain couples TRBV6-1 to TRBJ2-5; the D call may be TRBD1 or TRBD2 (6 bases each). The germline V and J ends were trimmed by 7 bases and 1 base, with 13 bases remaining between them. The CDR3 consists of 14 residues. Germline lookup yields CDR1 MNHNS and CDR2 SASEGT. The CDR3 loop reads CASTGGQFQETQYF. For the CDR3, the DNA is TGTGCCAGCACCGGGGGACAATTCCAAGAGACCCAGTACTTC.

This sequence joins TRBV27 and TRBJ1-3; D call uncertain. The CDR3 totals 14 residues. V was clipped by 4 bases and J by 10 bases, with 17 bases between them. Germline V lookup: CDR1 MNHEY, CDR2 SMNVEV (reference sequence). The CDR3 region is CASSSRRGAKTIYF. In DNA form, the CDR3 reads TGTGCCAGCAGTTCCCGTAGAGGAGCCAAAACCATATATTTT.

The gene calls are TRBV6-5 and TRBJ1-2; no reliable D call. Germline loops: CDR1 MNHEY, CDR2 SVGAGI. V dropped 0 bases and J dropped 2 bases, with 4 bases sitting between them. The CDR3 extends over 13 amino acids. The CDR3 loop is CASSYSRNYGYTF. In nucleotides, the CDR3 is TGTGCCAGCAGTTACTCTCGGAACTATGGCTACACCTTC.

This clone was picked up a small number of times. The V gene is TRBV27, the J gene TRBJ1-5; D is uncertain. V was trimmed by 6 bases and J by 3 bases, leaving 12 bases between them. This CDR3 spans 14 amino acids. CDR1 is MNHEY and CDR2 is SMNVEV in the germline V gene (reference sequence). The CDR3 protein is CASRSTKFNQPQHF. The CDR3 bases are TGTGCCAGCAGATCGACAAAGTTCAATCAGCCCCAGCATTTT.

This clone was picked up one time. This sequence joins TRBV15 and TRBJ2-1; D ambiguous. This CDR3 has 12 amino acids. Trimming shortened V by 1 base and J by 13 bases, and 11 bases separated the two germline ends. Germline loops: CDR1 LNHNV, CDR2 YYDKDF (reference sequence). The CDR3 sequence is CATSRGAGRQFF. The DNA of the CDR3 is TGTGCCACCAGCAGAGGGGCTGGTCGTCAGTTCTTC.

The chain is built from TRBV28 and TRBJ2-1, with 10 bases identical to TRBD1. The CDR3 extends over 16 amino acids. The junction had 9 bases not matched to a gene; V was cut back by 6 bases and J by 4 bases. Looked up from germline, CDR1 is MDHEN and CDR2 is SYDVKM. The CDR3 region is CASSSDRGPSYNEQFF. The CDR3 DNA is TGTGCCAGCAGCAGTGACAGGGGGCCTTCTTACAATGAGCAGTTCTTC.

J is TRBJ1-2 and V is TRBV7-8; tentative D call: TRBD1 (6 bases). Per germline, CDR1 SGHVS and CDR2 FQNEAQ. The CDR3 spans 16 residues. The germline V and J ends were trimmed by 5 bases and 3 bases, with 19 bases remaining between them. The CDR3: CASSDEKDSSYYGYTF. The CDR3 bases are TGTGCCAGCAGCGACGAGAAGGACAGCTCCTACTATGGCTACACCTTC. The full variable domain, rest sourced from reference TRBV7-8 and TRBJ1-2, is GAGVSQSPRYKVAKRGQDVALRCDPISGHVSLFWYQQALGQGPEFLTYFQNEAQLDKSGLPSDRFFAERPEGSVSTLKIQRTQQEDSAVYLCASSDEKDSSYYGYTFGSGTRLTVV.

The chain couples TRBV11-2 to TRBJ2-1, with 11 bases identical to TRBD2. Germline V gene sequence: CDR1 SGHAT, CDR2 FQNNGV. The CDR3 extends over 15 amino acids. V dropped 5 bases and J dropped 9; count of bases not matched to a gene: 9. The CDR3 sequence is CASSTIAGGLGEQFF. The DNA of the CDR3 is TGTGCCAGCAGCACCATAGCGGGGGGGCTTGGTGAGCAGTTCTTC.